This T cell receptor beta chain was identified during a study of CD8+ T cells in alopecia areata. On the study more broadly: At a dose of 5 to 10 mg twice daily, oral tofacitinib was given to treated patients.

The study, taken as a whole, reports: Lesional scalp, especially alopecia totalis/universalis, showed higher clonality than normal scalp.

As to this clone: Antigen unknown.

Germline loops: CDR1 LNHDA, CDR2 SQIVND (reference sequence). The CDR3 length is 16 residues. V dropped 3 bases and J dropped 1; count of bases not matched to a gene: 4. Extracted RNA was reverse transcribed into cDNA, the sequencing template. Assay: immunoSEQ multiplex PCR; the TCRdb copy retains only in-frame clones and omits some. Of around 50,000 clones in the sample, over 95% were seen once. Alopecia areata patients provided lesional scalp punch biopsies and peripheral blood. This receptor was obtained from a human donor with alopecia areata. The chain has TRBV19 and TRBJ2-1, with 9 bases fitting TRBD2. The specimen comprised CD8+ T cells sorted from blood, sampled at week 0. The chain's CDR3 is CASSMGTSRSYNEQFF. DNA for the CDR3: TGTGCCAGTAGTATGGGGACTAGCCGGTCCTACAATGAGCAGTTCTTC.